The rows below give T cell receptor beta chains drawn from one sample of a study of shared clonotypes between healthy human individuals. Produced via immunoSEQ multiplex PCR; TCRdb's table is partial and in-frame only. Here the sample spans more than 2,000,000 clones, more than 85% being singletons. Material for sequencing was naive CD4+ T cells from PBMCs. Receptor source: a man aged 18 to 35 in good health. Some clones in this sample may be carry-over from other donors' samples. Each CDR3 is given with its conserved first and last residue. The D gene is left open where the match is weak. A row's size may be missing; if present it is once, few, many or a size class.

v_call: TRBV5-1
d_call: TRBD2
clone_size: -
j_call: TRBJ2-3
cdr3_aa: CASNGFGTSGSTDTQYF
cdr3_nt: TGCGCCAGCAATGGGTTCGGGACTAGCGGGAGCACAGATACGCAGTATTTT

v_call: TRBV20-1
d_call: -
clone_size: few
j_call: TRBJ1-1
cdr3_aa: CSAGENTEAFF
cdr3_nt: TGCAGTGCTGGGGAGAACACTGAAGCTTTCTTT

v_call: TRBV11-3
d_call: TRBD2
clone_size: -
j_call: TRBJ2-2
cdr3_aa: CASSQRSGRVAGELFF
cdr3_nt: TGTGCCAGCAGCCAGCGTAGCGGGAGGGTCGCCGGGGAGCTGTTTTTT

v_call: TRBV6-1
d_call: -
clone_size: -
j_call: TRBJ1-5
cdr3_aa: CASSGREPQHF
cdr3_nt: TGTGCCAGCAGTGGGCGGGAGCCCCAGCATTTT

v_call: TRBV28
d_call: -
clone_size: -
j_call: TRBJ1-5
cdr3_aa: CASSPAFDQPQHF
cdr3_nt: TGTGCCAGCAGTCCCGCATTCGATCAGCCCCAGCATTTT

v_call: TRBV2
d_call: -
clone_size: -
j_call: TRBJ2-5
cdr3_aa: CASRTDQETQYF
cdr3_nt: TGTGCCAGCAGGACGGACCAAGAGACCCAGTACTTC

v_call: TRBV7-9
d_call: TRBD1
clone_size: -
j_call: TRBJ2-7
cdr3_aa: CASRPGQSSYEQYF
cdr3_nt: TGTGCCAGCAGGCCGGGACAGTCCTCCTACGAGCAGTACTTC

v_call: TRBV10-3
d_call: -
clone_size: -
j_call: TRBJ2-5
cdr3_aa: CAISEPTRGLSQETQYF
cdr3_nt: TGTGCCATCAGTGAGCCCACCAGGGGTTTAAGCCAAGAGACCCAGTACTTC

v_call: TRBV5-1
d_call: -
clone_size: -
j_call: TRBJ1-2
cdr3_aa: CASSLAAEEYYGYTF
cdr3_nt: TGCGCCAGCAGCTTGGCGGCAGAGGAATACTATGGCTACACCTTC

v_call: TRBV6-5
d_call: -
clone_size: -
j_call: TRBJ1-5
cdr3_aa: CASSSQTGQPQHF
cdr3_nt: TGTGCCAGCAGTTCCCAGACCGGTCAGCCCCAGCATTTT